This entry concerns a single T cell receptor beta chain. This sample is part of a study of blood T cell repertoires in COVID-19. Study overall: There were acute and convalescent COVID-19 samples, and they came from the United States, Italy and Spain. T cells, B-cell-depleted T cells, or PBMCs supplied cDNA or gDNA.

V lost 4 bases, J lost 7 bases, and 2 bases stayed unmatched. The CDR3 extends over 13 amino acids. Study processing details: Estimation of nucleated cell counts relied on the amplification of reference gene primers. TCRdb's copy holds only in-frame clones and misses some; the assay was immunoSEQ multiplex PCR. V and J calls and clone size are those listed in that table; D and trimming were worked out from the DNA. The sample has approximately 280,000 clones; over 75% are singletons. The chain carries TRBV12-3 or TRBV12-4 and TRBJ2-1; 9 bases agree with TRBD1. Source material: peripheral blood. The sequence was obtained from a woman in her 70s with acute or convalescent COVID-19. For the CDR3, the DNA is TGTGCCAGCAGTTCGGGACAGGGAAATGAGCAGTTCTTC. Protein: CASSSGQGNEQFF.